Following are 22 T cell receptor beta chains from one sample sequenced in a study of blood T cells in healthy people across ages. A J-beta primer mix and a sample-barcoded 5' primer were used in a second PCR of about 7 to 12 cycles. TCRdb called the 5' RACE reads again in MiXCR, with one record for every CDR3 protein. Of 1.6 million or so distinct CDR3 sequences detected, about 32% appear once; the ten largest clones hold roughly 12%. What was sequenced was blood. These receptors were taken from a woman in her 30s in good health.

The chain carries TRBV4-2 and TRBJ2-3; 7 bases align to TRBD2. The CDR3 extends over 17 amino acids. Losses at the gene ends were 0 bases for V and 2 bases for J; bases not matched to a gene: 8. Germline CDR1 LGHNA, CDR2 YNFKEQ. The CDR3: CASSQDKVAGTTDTQYF. CDR3 DNA sequence: TGTGCCAGCAGCCAAGATAAGGTAGCGGGTACCACAGATACGCAGTATTTT.

Concerning this clonotype: A much larger clone differs by one base, so this may be a read error. The chain's CDR3 is CTITEGGFYEQYF. The DNA for the CDR3 is TGTACCATCACCGAAGGAGGGTTCTACGAGCAGTACTTC. The J gene is TRBJ2-7, the V gene TRBV10-3, with D tentatively TRBD2 (6 bases). This CDR3 has 13 amino acids. From germline, CDR1 is ENHRY and CDR2 SYGVKD.

In its sample, this clonotype was seen many times. This chain links TRBV10-3 with TRBJ1-1; maybe TRBD1 (6 bases). This CDR3 contains 15 residues. Per germline, CDR1 ENHRY and CDR2 SYGVKD. V lost 0 bases, J lost 1 base, and 9 bases lay in between. CDR3 in amino acids: CAISESAQGNTEAFF. CDR3 bases: TGTGCCATCAGTGAGTCCGCACAGGGGAACACTGAAGCTTTCTTT.

This clonotype was seen a few times. The V and J genes are TRBV28 and TRBJ2-7; 7 bases fit TRBD2. Trimming cost V 2 bases and J 2 bases; bases outside gene matches: 6. The CDR3 length is 15 residues. Per germline, CDR1 MDHEN and CDR2 SYDVKM. CDR3 sequence: CASSLLAGEAYEQYF. CDR3 nucleotide sequence: TGTGCCAGCAGTTTACTGGCGGGGGAAGCCTACGAGCAGTACTTC.

The table lists this clonotype with a count of one. A read error may be the cause here, since a much bigger clone is one base away. The chain joins TRBV5-5 to TRBJ1-5, with 7 bases that match TRBD1. Per germline, CDR1 SGHKS and CDR2 YYEKEE (reference sequence). The length of the CDR3 is 18 residues. This chain's CDR3 is CASSDAGTEVYSSQPQHF. The CDR3 DNA is TGTGCCAGCAGCGACGCCGGGACAGAGGTTTATAGCAGTCAGCCCCAGCATTTT.

Concerning this clonotype itself: This could be a read error, since a much larger clone is one nucleotide away. V is TRBV12-3 or TRBV12-4 and J is TRBJ2-1; possibly TRBD1 for D (5 bases). The CDR3 sequence is 14 residues long. CDR3 residues: CTSTDQGPRNEQFF. In nucleotides, the CDR3 is TGTACCAGCACTGATCAGGGTCCCCGGAATGAGCAGTTCTTC.

The sample holds a few counts of this clonotype. The V and J genes are TRBV9 and TRBJ2-5; D may be TRBD2 (6 bases). The CDR3 is 16 residues long. V was shortened by 4 bases and J by 4 bases, with 20 bases between the two germline ends. Germline V CDR1 and CDR2: SGDLS, YYNGEE. Here the CDR3 DNA reads TGTGCCAGCAGCCCCCGGCCCGGCGGGATAGGAGAGACCCAGTACTTC. Translation: CASSPRPGGIGETQYF.

This clonotype appeared a few times. The rearrangement links TRBV20-1 to TRBJ2-7; 10 positions match TRBD1. Germline assignment: CDR1 DFQATT and CDR2 SNEGSKA (reference sequence). CDR3 length equals 14 residues. Losses at the gene ends were 2 bases for V and 2 bases for J; bases not matched to a gene: 3. CDR3 coding DNA: TGCAGTGCTAGAAAGGACAGGGGGGCCTACGAGCAGTACTTC. As protein: CSARKDRGAYEQYF.

Only a few counts were recorded for this clonotype. This chain joins TRBV12-3 or TRBV12-4 and TRBJ2-3, with unresolved D. V dropped 4 bases and J dropped 2 bases, with 10 bases sitting between them. The CDR3 contains 14 residues. The CDR3 here is CASSYWQATDTQYF. The CDR3 DNA follows: TGTGCCAGCAGTTATTGGCAGGCCACAGATACGCAGTATTTT.

This clonotype was counted only a few times. V usage is TRBV5-1 and J usage is TRBJ2-1, with 10 bases lining up with TRBD2. Germline values: CDR1 SGHRS, CDR2 YFSETQ. The CDR3 has 17 residues. V shed 2 bases and J 1 base; nucleotides not matched to a gene: 6. The CDR3 sequence: CASSFGSGGMSYNEQFF. The CDR3 DNA sequence: TGCGCCAGCAGCTTCGGTAGCGGGGGGATGTCCTACAATGAGCAGTTCTTC.

This clonotype was seen only a few times. V and J are TRBV14 and TRBJ2-5, with 7 positions matching TRBD1. The DNA end is more similar to TRBJ2-7, so the J call may be wrong. The CDR3 covers 17 residues. Looked up from germline, CDR1 is SGHDN and CDR2 is FVKESK. The CDR3 protein is CASSQDETGSPGGEQYF. The CDR3 bases are TGTGCCAGCAGCCAAGACGAGACAGGGTCTCCGGGTGGCGAGCAGTACTTC.

This chain joins TRBV29-1 and TRBJ2-7, with D hard to call. Germline CDR1 reads SQVTM; CDR2 reads ANQGSEA. V dropped 4 bases and J dropped 2 bases, with 9 bases sitting between them. This CDR3 spans 12 amino acids. The DNA for the CDR3 is TGCAGCGTTGTCAGAGACACCTACGAGCAGTACTTC. Its protein product is CSVVRDTYEQYF.

The V and J genes are TRBV25-1 and TRBJ1-5; D gene unclear. Trimming took 2 bases from V and 4 from J, leaving 12 bases between them. CDR3 size: 15 residues. CDR1 and CDR2 from the germline V gene are MGHDK and SYGVNS. CDR3 coding DNA: TGTGCCAGCAGTGAACAGGACTTTTTTAATCAGCCCCAGCATTTT. This codes for CASSEQDFFNQPQHF.

The V call is TRBV9, the J call TRBJ2-1; D is possibly TRBD2 (6 bases). Germline CDR1 and CDR2: SGDLS and YYNGEE. CDR3 size: 16 residues. The V end was cut by 3 bases, the J end by 1 base, with 14 bases between. CDR3 sequence: CASSARERGSYNEQFF. The CDR3 DNA is TGTGCCAGCAGCGCGAGGGAACGGGGGTCCTACAATGAGCAGTTCTTC.

The J gene is TRBJ2-5, the V gene TRBV20-1; unclear D gene. The CDR3 runs 14 residues. Per germline, CDR1 DFQATT and CDR2 SNEGSKA (reference sequence). The V end was cut by 5 bases, the J end by 1 base, with 14 bases between. The CDR3 spells CSAPLPPTQETQYF. For the CDR3, the DNA is TGCAGTGCTCCCCTCCCTCCGACCCAAGAGACCCAGTACTTC.

V gene TRBV7-8 combines with J gene TRBJ2-7, with 9 bases fitting TRBD2. The length of the CDR3 is 15 residues. Losses at the gene ends were 5 bases for V and 3 bases for J; bases not matched to a gene: 8. Germline V gene sequence: CDR1 SGHVS, CDR2 FQNEAQ. The CDR3 DNA reads TGTGCCAGCAGCCCTTTAGCGGGAGCGATCTACGAGCAGTACTTC. Its translation: CASSPLAGAIYEQYF.

J is TRBJ2-7 and V is TRBV2; D remains ambiguous. The ends were cut back, 8 bases at V and 6 bases at J, with 17 bases in the middle. CDR3 length: 13 residues. Germline loops: CDR1 SNHLY, CDR2 FYNNEI. CDR3 in amino acids: CASSGVESVEQYF. The CDR3 region has the DNA TGTGCCAGCTCAGGTGTAGAGTCAGTCGAGCAGTACTTC.

The chain couples TRBV20-1 to TRBJ1-2; TRBD1 aligns across 11 bases. The CDR3 length is 14 residues. V was pared by 4 bases and J by 6 bases, with 7 bases of the junction left unmatched. Looked up from germline, CDR1 is DFQATT and CDR2 is SNEGSKA (reference sequence). The CDR3 loop is CSAKPMGQGDGYTF. The CDR3 bases are TGCAGTGCTAAACCCATGGGACAGGGGGATGGCTACACCTTC.

This chain uses TRBV20-1 with TRBJ2-7; D not resolved. CDR1 is DFQATT, CDR2 SNEGSKA, per germline (reference sequence). This CDR3 comprises 12 residues. The CDR3 DNA reads as TGCAGGGTCACGGACGAGACCTACGAGCAGTACTTC. Its translation is CRVTDETYEQYF.

This clonotype was seen a few times. This chain links TRBV20-1 with TRBJ2-7; D ambiguous. Deletions cut 1 base from V and 2 bases from J, with 9 bases between. Per the germline V gene, CDR1 is DFQATT and CDR2 is SNEGSKA (reference sequence). There are 13 residues in the CDR3. The CDR3 DNA follows: TGCAGTGCTAGAGCCGGTCACACCTACGAGCAGTACTTC. It is translated as CSARAGHTYEQYF.

This chain connects TRBV5-1 to TRBJ2-3; D remains unclear. CDR3 length: 13 residues. CDR1 SGHRS and CDR2 YFSETQ come from the germline V gene. V was pared by 7 bases and J by 2 bases, with 11 bases between. CDR3 sequence (DNA): TGCGCCAGCGGTCCCTACCTCACAGATACGCAGTATTTT. It codes for CASGPYLTDTQYF.

This clonotype was picked up a small number of times. The V and J genes are TRBV4-1 and TRBJ1-2; 11 bases are a match to TRBD1. Germline CDR1 reads MGHRA; CDR2 reads YSYEKL. V dropped 2 bases and J dropped 6; count of bases not matched to a gene: 5. This CDR3 has 15 residues. CDR3 nucleotides: TGCGCCAGCAGCCAACCCGGGGACAGGGGGGATGGCTACACCTTC. Protein product: CASSQPGDRGDGYTF.